This TCR beta chain was sequenced in a study of vaccination effects on CD4 cells after COVID-19. Study details: Following the second dose by a median of 72 days, the post-vaccine samples were obtained. Whole-study findings and limits: The study enrolled few convalescent patients and sampled no early post-infection timepoints.

Measured with immunoSEQ multiplex PCR; TCRdb has only the in-frame clones, and not every one. The sample yields approximately 14,000 clones, over 70% seen once. Peptide-pool stimulation followed by sequencing identified expanded antigen-specific CD4+ clonotypes in the ViraFEST assay. Culture lasted about ten days before CD4+ T cell isolation. Convalescent patients had PCR-confirmed SARS-CoV-2 infection between March and December 2020. BNT162b2 vaccine or mRNA-1273 vaccine was given to participants in two doses. In regard to this clone: Its antigen is not identified.

Germline V gene sequence: CDR1 MNHNY, CDR2 SVGAGI (reference sequence). With V trimmed by 0 bases and J by 6 bases, 4 bases remained unmatched. The CDR3 is 15 residues long. The V and J genes are TRBV6-6 and TRBJ2-2; 7 nucleotides align to TRBD1. The specimen was CD4+ T cells from PBMCs cultured with HCoV-NL63 spike peptides, collected after COVID-19 vaccination. This receptor was taken from a human donor who had a prior SARS-CoV-2 infection. DNA for the CDR3: TGTGCCAGCAGTTACTCGAATCAGGGGGCCGGGGAGCTGTTTTTT. It codes for CASSYSNQGAGELFF.